These 10 T cell receptor beta chains were sequenced from one sample in a study of metastatic and nonmetastatic thyroid tumors. Treatment of any kind had been given to no patient before thyroid surgery. With MiXCR, TCRdb called clones anew from the PCR reads. The table includes around 50,000 clones, almost 30% detected once. Sequencing used blood. Receptor source: a female donor with papillary thyroid cancer or a benign thyroid nodule (not recorded which). Some clones in this sample may be carry-over from other donors' samples.

This clone was observed many times. The chain employs TRBV2 and TRBJ2-7, with TRBD2 matching 7 bases. Germline V gene sequence: CDR1 SNHLY, CDR2 FYNNEI. The CDR3 is 16 amino acids. The V and J ends lost 0 bases and 3 bases, in that order; junction bases with no gene match: 8. CDR3 coding DNA: TGTGCCAGCAGTGAAGCCCCCTGGGAGGGAAGCTACGAGCAGTACTTC. Translating it yields CASSEAPWEGSYEQYF. The full variable domain, in which reference TRBV2 and TRBJ2-7 provide the parts outside the CDR3, is EPEVTQTPSHQVTQMGQEVILRCVPISNHLYFYWYRQILGQKVEFLVSFYNNEISEKSEIFDDQFSVERPDGSNFTLKIRSTKLEDSAMYFCASSEAPWEGSYEQYFGPGTRLTVT.

J is TRBJ2-2 and V is TRBV12-3 or TRBV12-4; D perhaps matches TRBD2 (5 bases). The length of the CDR3 is 14 residues. V was cut by 8 bases and J by 7 bases, with 17 bases left in between. CDR3 in amino acids: CASLKEGPHGELFF. The CDR3 region has the DNA TGTGCCAGCCTGAAAGAGGGTCCCCACGGGGAGCTGTTTTTT.

The chain links TRBV30 to TRBJ1-2; a possible D gene is TRBD1 (5 bases). CDR1 is GTSNPN, CDR2 SVGIG, per germline (reference sequence). The CDR3 has 15 residues. V dropped 2 bases and J dropped 0 bases, with 13 bases sitting between them. The DNA of the CDR3 is TGTGCCTGGAGTCACCCGGGGGGGGCTAACTATGGCTACACCTTC. Translating gives CAWSHPGGANYGYTF.

This clone appeared many times. This chain links TRBV13 with TRBJ2-7; 11 positions match TRBD2. The V segment lost 1 base and the J segment 3 bases; nucleotides outside the gene matches: 5. The CDR3 loop spans 16 amino acids. In germline, CDR1 is PRHDT, CDR2 FYEKMQ (reference sequence). Written as DNA, the CDR3 is TGTGCCAGCAGCTTAGTAGCGGGAGGGCTCGGCTACGAGCAGTACTTC. It translates to CASSLVAGGLGYEQYF.

In nucleotides, the CDR3 is TGCGCCAGCAGTGTCGAGGGATGGGGAGGGGAGCAGTTCTTC. This encodes CASSVEGWGGEQFF. This chain uses TRBV5-1 with TRBJ2-1, with 7 bases fitting TRBD2. Per germline, CDR1 SGHRS and CDR2 YFSETQ. Trimming at V came to 5 bases and at J to 10 bases, leaving 12 bases not matched to a gene. The CDR3 covers 14 residues.

This clone turned up a few times. The rearrangement joins TRBV10-3 to TRBJ1-2; 10 bases are shared with TRBD1. Germline lookup yields CDR1 ENHRY and CDR2 SYGVKD. Trimming at V came to 10 bases and at J to 2 bases, leaving 10 bases not matched to a gene. The CDR3 length is 15 residues. This CDR3 reads CANGQGGAQNYGYTF. The CDR3 nucleotides read TGTGCCAATGGACAGGGGGGCGCACAAAACTATGGCTACACCTTC.

The chain couples TRBV6-1 to TRBJ2-7; 7 bases agree with TRBD2. Germline CDR1 MNHNS, CDR2 SASEGT. This CDR3 is 15 amino acids long. With V trimmed by 8 bases and J by 2 bases, 12 bases remained unmatched. The CDR3 region has the DNA TGTGCCAGCGCGGCACGGGGGGAGTGGGCCTACGAGCAGTACTTC. It encodes CASAARGEWAYEQYF.

The chain combines TRBV12-3 or TRBV12-4 with TRBJ1-1, with 7 positions matching TRBD1. V trimming: 7 bases; J trimming: 1 base; junction bases outside the gene matches: 6. The CDR3 sequence is 14 residues long. Here the CDR3 reads CASKSTGRNTEAFF. The CDR3 DNA reads as TGTGCCAGCAAGTCGACAGGGAGGAACACTGAAGCTTTCTTT.

By sample share, this clone is medium-sized. The rearrangement links TRBV12-3 or TRBV12-4 to TRBJ2-7; the match to TRBD1 covers 7 bases. Losses at the gene ends were 3 bases for V and 7 bases for J; bases not matched to a gene: 21. The CDR3 totals 18 residues. The CDR3 nucleotides are TGTGCCAGCAGTTTGGTGTTAAGGTTCGTCGAGGGGGCGCGAGAGCAGTACTTC. Protein sequence: CASSLVLRFVEGAREQYF.

The V gene is TRBV2, the J gene TRBJ2-1; D is perhaps TRBD2 (6 bases). There are 13 residues in the CDR3. In germline, CDR1 is SNHLY, CDR2 FYNNEI. Trimming removed 6 bases from V and 2 bases from J, with 8 bases in between. CDR3 sequence (DNA): TGTGCCAGCAGACGGGAGCCCTACAATGAGCAGTTCTTC. It yields the protein CASRREPYNEQFF.